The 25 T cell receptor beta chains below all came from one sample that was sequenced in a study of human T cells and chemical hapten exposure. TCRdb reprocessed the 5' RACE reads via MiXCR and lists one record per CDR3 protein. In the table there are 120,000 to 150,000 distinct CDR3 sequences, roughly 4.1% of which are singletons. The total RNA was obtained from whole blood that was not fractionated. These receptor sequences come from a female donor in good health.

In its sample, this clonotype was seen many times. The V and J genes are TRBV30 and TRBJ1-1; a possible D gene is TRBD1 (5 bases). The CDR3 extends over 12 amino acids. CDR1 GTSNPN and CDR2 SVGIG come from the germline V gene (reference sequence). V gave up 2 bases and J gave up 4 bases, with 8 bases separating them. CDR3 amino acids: CAWSQGLTEAFF. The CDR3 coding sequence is TGTGCCTGGAGTCAGGGTCTCACTGAAGCTTTCTTT.

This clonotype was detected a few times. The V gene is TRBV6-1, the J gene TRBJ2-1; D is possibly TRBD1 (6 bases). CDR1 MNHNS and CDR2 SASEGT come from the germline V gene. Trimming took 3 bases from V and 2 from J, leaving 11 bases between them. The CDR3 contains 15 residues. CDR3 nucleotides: TGTGCCAGCAGTGAGACAGGAGGAACCTACAATGAGCAGTTCTTC. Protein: CASSETGGTYNEQFF.

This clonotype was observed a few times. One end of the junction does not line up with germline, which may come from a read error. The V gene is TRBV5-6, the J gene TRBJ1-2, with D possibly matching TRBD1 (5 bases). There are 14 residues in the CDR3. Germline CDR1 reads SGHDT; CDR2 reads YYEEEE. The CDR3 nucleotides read TGTGCCAGCAGCTTGGGCAGGGCGGACTATGGCGACACCTTC. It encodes CASSLGRADYGDTF.

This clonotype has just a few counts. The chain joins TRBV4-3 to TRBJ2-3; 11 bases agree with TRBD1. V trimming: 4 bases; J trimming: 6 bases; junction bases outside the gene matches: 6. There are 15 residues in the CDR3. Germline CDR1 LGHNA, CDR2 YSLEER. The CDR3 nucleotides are TGCGCCAGCAGCCGGGACAGGGGGTTTGTTGATACGCAGTATTTT. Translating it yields CASSRDRGFVDTQYF.

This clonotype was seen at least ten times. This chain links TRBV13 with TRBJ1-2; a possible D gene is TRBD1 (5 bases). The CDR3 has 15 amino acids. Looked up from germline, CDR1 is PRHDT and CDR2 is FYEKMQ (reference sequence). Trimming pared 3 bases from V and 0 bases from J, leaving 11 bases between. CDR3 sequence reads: CASSFETAPNYGYTF. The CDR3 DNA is TGTGCCAGCAGCTTTGAGACAGCACCTAACTATGGCTACACCTTC.

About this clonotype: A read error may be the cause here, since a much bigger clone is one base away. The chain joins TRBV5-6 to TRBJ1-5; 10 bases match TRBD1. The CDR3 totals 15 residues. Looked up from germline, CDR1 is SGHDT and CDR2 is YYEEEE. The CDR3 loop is CASSPGTGAPQPQNF. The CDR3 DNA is TGTGCCAGCAGCCCCGGGACAGGGGCTCCTCAGCCCCAGAATTTT.

DNA of the CDR3: TGTGCCAGCAGCTGGTCGACAGGGGGCACTCAGCCCCAGCATTTT. Protein product: CASSWSTGGTQPQHF. The rearrangement joins TRBV7-2 to TRBJ1-5; TRBD1 matches 10 bases. Germline assignment: CDR1 SGHTA and CDR2 FQGNSA. The CDR3 totals 15 residues. With V trimmed by 4 bases and J by 6 bases, 6 bases remained unmatched.

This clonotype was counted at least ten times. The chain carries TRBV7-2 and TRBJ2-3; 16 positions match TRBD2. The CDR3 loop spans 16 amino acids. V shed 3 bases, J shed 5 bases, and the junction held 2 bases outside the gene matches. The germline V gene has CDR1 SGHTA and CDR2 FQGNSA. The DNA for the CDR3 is TGTGCCAGCAGCTTGGGGACTAGCGGGGGGGGAGATACGCAGTATTTT. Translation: CASSLGTSGGGDTQYF. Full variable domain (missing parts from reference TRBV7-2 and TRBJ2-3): GAGVSQSPSNKVTEKGKDVELRCDPISGHTALYWYRQSLGQGLEFLIYFQGNSAPDKSGLPSDRFSAERTGGSVSTLTIQRTQQEDSAVYLCASSLGTSGGGDTQYFGPGTRLTVL.

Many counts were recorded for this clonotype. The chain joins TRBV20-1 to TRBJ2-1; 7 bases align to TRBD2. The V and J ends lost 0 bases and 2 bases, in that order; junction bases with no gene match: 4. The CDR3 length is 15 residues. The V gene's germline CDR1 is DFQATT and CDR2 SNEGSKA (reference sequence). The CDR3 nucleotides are TGCAGTGCTAGAGAGTTACTAGCGACCTACAATGAGCAGTTCTTC. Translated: CSARELLATYNEQFF.

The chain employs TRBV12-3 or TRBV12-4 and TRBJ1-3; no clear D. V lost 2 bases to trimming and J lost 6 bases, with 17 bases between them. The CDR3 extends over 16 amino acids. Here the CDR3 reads CASSLYAGGVANTIYF. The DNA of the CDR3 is TGTGCCAGCAGTTTATACGCAGGAGGAGTAGCAAACACCATATATTTT.

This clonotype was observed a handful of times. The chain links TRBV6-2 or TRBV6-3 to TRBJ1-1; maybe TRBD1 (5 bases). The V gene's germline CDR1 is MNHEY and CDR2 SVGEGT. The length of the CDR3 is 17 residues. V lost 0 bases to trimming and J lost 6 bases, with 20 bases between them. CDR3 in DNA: TGTGCCAGCAGTTACTCGATACTGACGTCTGGGGGGGCTGAAGCTTTCTTT. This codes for CASSYSILTSGGAEAFF.

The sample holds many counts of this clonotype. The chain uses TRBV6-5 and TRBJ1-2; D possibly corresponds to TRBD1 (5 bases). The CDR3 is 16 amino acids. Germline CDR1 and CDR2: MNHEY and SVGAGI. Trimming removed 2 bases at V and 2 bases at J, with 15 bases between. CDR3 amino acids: CASSYGGPQENYGYTF. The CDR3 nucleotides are TGTGCCAGCAGTTACGGGGGACCCCAAGAAAACTATGGCTACACCTTC.

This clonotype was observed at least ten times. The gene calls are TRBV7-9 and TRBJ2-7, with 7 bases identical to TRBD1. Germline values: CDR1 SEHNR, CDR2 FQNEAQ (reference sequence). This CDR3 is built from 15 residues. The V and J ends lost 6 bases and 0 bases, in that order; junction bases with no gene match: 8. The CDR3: CASSSDRAYSYEQYF. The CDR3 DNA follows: TGTGCCAGCAGTTCCGACAGGGCCTACTCCTACGAGCAGTACTTC.

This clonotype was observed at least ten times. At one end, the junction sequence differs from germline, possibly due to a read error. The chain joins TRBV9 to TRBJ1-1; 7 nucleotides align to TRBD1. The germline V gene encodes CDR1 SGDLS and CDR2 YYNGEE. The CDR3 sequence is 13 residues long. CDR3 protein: CASSLGTAPEAFF. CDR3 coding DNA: TGTGCCAGCAGCCTTGGGACAGCCCCTGAGGCTTTCTTT.

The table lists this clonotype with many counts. The CDR3, as DNA: TGTGCCAGCAGGCTCCCTCAACTCACAGATACGCAGTATTTT. It specifies CASRLPQLTDTQYF. The chain has TRBV6-2 or TRBV6-3 and TRBJ2-3; D is uncertain. Germline CDR1 MNHEY, CDR2 SVGEGT. The CDR3 sequence is 14 residues long. The germline V and J ends were trimmed by 6 bases and 2 bases, with 12 bases remaining between them.

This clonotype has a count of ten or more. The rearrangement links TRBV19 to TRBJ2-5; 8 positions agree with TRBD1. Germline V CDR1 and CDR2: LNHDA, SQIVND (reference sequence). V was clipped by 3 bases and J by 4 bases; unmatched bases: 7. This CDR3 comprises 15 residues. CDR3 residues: CASSMETGVSETQYF. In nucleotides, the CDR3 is TGTGCCAGTAGTATGGAGACAGGGGTTTCAGAGACCCAGTACTTC.

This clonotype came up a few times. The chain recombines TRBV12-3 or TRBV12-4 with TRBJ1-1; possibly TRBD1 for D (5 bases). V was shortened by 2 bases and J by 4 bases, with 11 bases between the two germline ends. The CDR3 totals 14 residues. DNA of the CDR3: TGTGCCAGCAGTTTAACGCAGGGAGGCACTGAAGCTTTCTTT. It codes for CASSLTQGGTEAFF.

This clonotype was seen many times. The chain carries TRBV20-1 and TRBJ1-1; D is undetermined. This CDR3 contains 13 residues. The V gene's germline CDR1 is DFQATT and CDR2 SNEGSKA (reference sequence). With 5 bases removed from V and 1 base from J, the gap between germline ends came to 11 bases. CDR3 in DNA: TGCAGTGCTTCCGTCGGGAAGAACACTGAAGCTTTCTTT. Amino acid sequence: CSASVGKNTEAFF.

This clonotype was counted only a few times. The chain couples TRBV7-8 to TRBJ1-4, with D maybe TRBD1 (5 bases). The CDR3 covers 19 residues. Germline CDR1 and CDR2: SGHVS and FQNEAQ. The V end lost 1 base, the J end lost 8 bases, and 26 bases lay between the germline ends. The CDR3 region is CASSLERGAVYVWEEKLFF. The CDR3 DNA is TGTGCCAGCAGCTTAGAACGGGGCGCGGTATACGTGTGGGAGGAAAAACTGTTTTTT.

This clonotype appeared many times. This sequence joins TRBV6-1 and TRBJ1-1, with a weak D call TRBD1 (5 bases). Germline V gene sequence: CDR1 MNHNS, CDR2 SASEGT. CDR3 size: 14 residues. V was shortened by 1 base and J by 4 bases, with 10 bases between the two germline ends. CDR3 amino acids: CASSEGAGITEAFF. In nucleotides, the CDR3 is TGTGCCAGCAGTGAAGGGGCAGGGATCACTGAAGCTTTCTTT.

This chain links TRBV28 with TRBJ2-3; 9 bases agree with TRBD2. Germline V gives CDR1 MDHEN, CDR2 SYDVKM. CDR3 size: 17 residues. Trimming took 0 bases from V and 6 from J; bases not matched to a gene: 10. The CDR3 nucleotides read TGTGCCAGCAGTTTATGGGGCGCGGGGGGGGTCAGCGATACGCAGTATTTT. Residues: CASSLWGAGGVSDTQYF.

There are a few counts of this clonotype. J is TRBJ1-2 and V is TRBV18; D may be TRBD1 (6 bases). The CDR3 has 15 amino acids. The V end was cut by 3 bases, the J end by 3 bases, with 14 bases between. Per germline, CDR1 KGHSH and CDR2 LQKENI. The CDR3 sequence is CASSPTQGHYYGYTF. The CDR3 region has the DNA TGTGCCAGCTCACCCACCCAGGGGCATTACTATGGCTACACCTTC.

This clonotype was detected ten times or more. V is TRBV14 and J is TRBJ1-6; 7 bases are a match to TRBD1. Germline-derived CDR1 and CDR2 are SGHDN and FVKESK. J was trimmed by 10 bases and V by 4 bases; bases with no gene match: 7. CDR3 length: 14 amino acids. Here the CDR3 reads CASSPNRGASPLHF. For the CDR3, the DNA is TGTGCCAGCAGCCCTAACAGGGGTGCCTCACCCCTCCACTTT.

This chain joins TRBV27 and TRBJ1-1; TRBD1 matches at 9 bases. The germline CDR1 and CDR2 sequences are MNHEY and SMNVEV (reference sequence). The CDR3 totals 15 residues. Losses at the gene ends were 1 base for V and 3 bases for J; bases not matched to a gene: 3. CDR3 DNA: TGTGCCAGCAGTTTATTACAGGGGGCTGACACTGAAGCTTTCTTT. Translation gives CASSLLQGADTEAFF.

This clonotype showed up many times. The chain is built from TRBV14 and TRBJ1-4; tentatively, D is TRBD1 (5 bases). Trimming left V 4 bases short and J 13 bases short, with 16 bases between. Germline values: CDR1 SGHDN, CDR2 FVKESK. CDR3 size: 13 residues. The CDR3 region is CASSRITGEGLFF. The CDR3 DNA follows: TGTGCCAGCAGCCGCATAACAGGCGAGGGACTGTTTTTT.